This T cell receptor beta chain was sequenced in a study of cytotoxic CD8 clonotypes in ibrutinib-treated CLL. In the study overall: Response samples were taken after a median roughly 12 months of treatment, range 6 to 36.

The CDR3 sequence is 17 residues long. J lost 0 bases, V lost 5 bases, and 8 bases had no gene match. Germline V CDR1 and CDR2: SGHRS, YFSETQ. Libraries were prepared by immunoSEQ multiplex PCR; TCRdb keeps only in-frame clonotypes and omits some of them. The sample holds roughly 160,000 clones, 84% seen once. The clonotype originates from a human donor with chronic lymphocytic leukemia. The input for sequencing was PBMCs, taken after 24 months of ibrutinib treatment. V usage is TRBV5-1 and J usage is TRBJ2-6, with 7 bases aligning to TRBD2. CDR3 in amino acids: CASRAQPGGSGANVLTF. The DNA for the CDR3 is TGCGCCAGCAGAGCTCAGCCGGGGGGCTCTGGGGCCAACGTCCTGACTTTC.